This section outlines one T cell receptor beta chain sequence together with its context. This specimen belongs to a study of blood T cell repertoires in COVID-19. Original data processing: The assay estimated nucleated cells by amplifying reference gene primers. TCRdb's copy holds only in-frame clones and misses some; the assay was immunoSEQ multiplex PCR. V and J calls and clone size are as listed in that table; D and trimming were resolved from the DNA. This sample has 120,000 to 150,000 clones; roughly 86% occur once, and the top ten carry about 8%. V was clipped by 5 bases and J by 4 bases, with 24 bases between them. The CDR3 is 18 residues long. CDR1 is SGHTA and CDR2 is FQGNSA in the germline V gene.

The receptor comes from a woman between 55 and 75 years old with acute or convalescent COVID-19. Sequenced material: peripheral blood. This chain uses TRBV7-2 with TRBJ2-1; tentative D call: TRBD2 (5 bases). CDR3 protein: CASSLLAQLGFGYNEQFF. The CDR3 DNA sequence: TGTGCCAGCAGCCTCTTAGCCCAACTAGGTTTTGGATACAATGAGCAGTTCTTC. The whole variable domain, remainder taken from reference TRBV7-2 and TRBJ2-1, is GAGVSQSPSNKVTEKGKDVELRCDPISGHTALYWYRQSLGQGLEFLIYFQGNSAPDKSGLPSDRFSAERTGGSVSTLTIQRTQQEDSAVYLCASSLLAQLGFGYNEQFFGPGTRLTVL.